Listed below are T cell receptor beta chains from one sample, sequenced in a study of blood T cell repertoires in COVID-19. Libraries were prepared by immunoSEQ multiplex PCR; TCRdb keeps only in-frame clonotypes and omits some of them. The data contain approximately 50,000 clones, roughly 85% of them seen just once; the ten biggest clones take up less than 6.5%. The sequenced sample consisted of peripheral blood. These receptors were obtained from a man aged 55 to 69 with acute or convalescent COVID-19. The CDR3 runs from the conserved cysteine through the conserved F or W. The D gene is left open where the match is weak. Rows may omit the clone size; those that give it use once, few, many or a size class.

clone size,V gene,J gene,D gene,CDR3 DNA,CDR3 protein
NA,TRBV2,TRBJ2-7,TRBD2,TGTGCCAGCACCAGAAGGGGACTAGTTGACTACGAGCAGTACTTC,CASTRRGLVDYEQYF
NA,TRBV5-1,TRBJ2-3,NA,TGCGCCAGCAGCTTGCTAGGGGCCGCAGATACGCAGTATTTT,CASSLLGAADTQYF
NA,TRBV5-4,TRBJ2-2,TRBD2,TGTGCCAGCAGCTTGAAGCCAAGCGGGGGCGGGGGGGAGCTGTTTTTT,CASSLKPSGGGGELFF
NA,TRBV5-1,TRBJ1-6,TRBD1,TGCGCCAGCAGCTTGGGACAGGGTCGTGATTCACCCCTCCACTTT,CASSLGQGRDSPLHF
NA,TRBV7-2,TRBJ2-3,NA,TGTGCCAGCAGCTTAGGAACAGGTCCAGATACGCAGTATTTT,CASSLGTGPDTQYF
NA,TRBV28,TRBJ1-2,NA,TGTGCCAGCAGGTCCACAGGGAACGATGGCTACACCTTC,CASRSTGNDGYTF
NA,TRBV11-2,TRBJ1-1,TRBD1,TGTGCCAGCAGTTGGGACAGCAACACTGAAGCTTTCTTT,CASSWDSNTEAFF
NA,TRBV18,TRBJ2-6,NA,TGTGCCAGCTCAGTTCAGAAGGGGGCTGGGGCCAACGTCCTGACTTTC,CASSVQKGAGANVLTF
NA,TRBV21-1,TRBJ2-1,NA,TGTGCCAGCAGCAAAACAAATGCTAGCGGGAGGCCTTACAATGAGCAGTTCTTC,CASSKTNASGRPYNEQFF
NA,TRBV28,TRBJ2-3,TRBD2,TGTGCCAGCAACGTAGCGGGAGGGCCCTTATCCGAGGATCGCGCAGATACGCAGTATTTT,CASNVAGGPLSEDRADTQYF
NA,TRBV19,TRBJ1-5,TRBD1,TGTGCCAGTAAGGGACAGATCAATCAGCCCCAGCATTTT,CASKGQINQPQHF
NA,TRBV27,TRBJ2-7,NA,TGTGCCAGCAGTTTCTTGGTAGGAGGGGAGCAGTACTTC,CASSFLVGGEQYF
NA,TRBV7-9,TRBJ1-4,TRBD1,TGTGCCAGCAGCCTAATCAGGGGGCTGGGTAATGAAAAACTGTTTTTT,CASSLIRGLGNEKLFF
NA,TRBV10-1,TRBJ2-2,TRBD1,TGCGCCAGCAGTGGAGGGGGCTCTGGCACCGGGGAGCTGTTTTTT,CASSGGGSGTGELFF
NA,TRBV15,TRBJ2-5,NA,TGTGCCACCAGCAGAGCACAGGCCGTCTTTTCCCGTTCGGCCCAGTACTTC,CATSRAQAVFSRSAQYF
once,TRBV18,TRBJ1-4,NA,TGTGCCAGCTCACCAGACAGGACTCCAACTAATGAAAAACTGTTTTTT,CASSPDRTPTNEKLFF
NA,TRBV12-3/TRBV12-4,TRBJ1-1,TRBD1,TGTGCCAGCAGTCTACAGGGGAGCACTGAAGCTTTCTTT,CASSLQGSTEAFF
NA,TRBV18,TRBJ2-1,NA,TGTGCCAGCTCACCCATTAATGAGCAGTTCTTC,CASSPINEQFF